Below are 3 T cell receptor beta chains sequenced from a single sample in a study of T cell repertoires in cytomegalovirus infection. TCRdb used MiXCR to reprocess the reads, holding one entry per CDR3 protein. This sample has a few hundred thousand distinct CDR3 sequences, with more than 9% found just once. Input material: PBMCs. The receptors come from a human donor in good health (CMV status not recorded). Some clones in this sample may be carry-over from other donors' samples.

The chain recombines TRBV9 with TRBJ2-3; possible D gene TRBD1, 5 bases. CDR1 is SGDLS, CDR2 YYNGEE, per germline. CDR3 length: 13 amino acids. Deletions cut 0 bases from V and 3 bases from J, with 5 bases between. CDR3 bases: TGTGCCAGCAGCGTAGGACAGACAGATACGCAGTATTTT. The encoded protein is CASSVGQTDTQYF.

The chain carries TRBV7-6 and TRBJ1-2; maybe TRBD1 (5 bases). V was pared by 6 bases and J by 13 bases, with 24 bases between. The CDR3 is 14 amino acids. Germline CDR1 reads SGHVS; CDR2 reads FNYEAQ. The CDR3: CASSPRRDGQPPTF. The CDR3, as DNA: TGTGCCAGCAGTCCTCGCCGGGACGGCCAACCTCCCACCTTC.

The V call is TRBV7-2, the J call TRBJ1-1, with TRBD1 as a possible D gene (5 bases). Between the trimmed V and J ends, which lost 2 bases and 5 bases, there was a span of 21 bases. The CDR3 runs 17 residues. Per germline, CDR1 SGHTA and CDR2 FQGNSA. The CDR3 DNA follows: TGTGCCAGCAGCTTACCGGCGACGGGGGGTCAGCGGACTGAAGCTTTCTTT. The encoded protein is CASSLPATGGQRTEAFF.